Following are 15 T cell receptor beta chains from one sample sequenced in a study of blood T cell repertoires in COVID-19. TCRdb's copy holds only in-frame clones and misses some; the assay was immunoSEQ multiplex PCR. The sample shows 150,000 to 200,000 clones, 85% to 95% of them seen only once. The sequencing input was peripheral blood. All receptors come from a woman in her sixties or seventies with COVID-19, enrolled during active disease.

This clone was seen a single time. The chain joins TRBV25-1 to TRBJ1-5; tentatively, D is TRBD1 (6 bases). Germline V gene lookup returns CDR1 MGHDK and CDR2 SYGVNS. V was shortened by 8 bases and J by 0 bases, with 20 bases between the two germline ends. The CDR3 has 17 residues. The CDR3 coding sequence is TGTGCCAGCCCAGGGTCAGGGGTCGAATTTAGCAATCAGCCCCAGCATTTT. The encoded protein is CASPGSGVEFSNQPQHF.

J is TRBJ2-6 and V is TRBV9; no reliable D call. Trimming cost V 0 bases and J 0 bases, with 10 bases left between them. This CDR3 has 17 residues. Per germline, CDR1 SGDLS and CDR2 YYNGEE. CDR3 sequence reads: CASSVGSRRSGANVLTF. The CDR3 DNA reads as TGTGCCAGCAGCGTAGGATCGCGGCGCTCTGGGGCCAACGTCCTGACTTTC. Together with reference TRBV9 and TRBJ2-6, the CDR3 gives the full variable domain: DSGVTQTPKHLITATGQRVTLRCSPRSGDLSVYWYQQSLDQGLQFLIQYYNGEERAKGNILERFSAQQFPDLHSELNLSSLELGDSALYFCASSVGSRRSGANVLTFGAGSRLTVL.

The chain uses TRBV11-2 and TRBJ1-1; D uncertain. This CDR3 has 14 amino acids. Deletions cut 5 bases from V and 5 bases from J, with 15 bases between. Germline values: CDR1 SGHAT, CDR2 FQNNGV. The CDR3 DNA follows: TGTGCCAGCAGCCGCATTCGAACGGGGACTGAAGCTTTCTTT. The encoded protein is CASSRIRTGTEAFF.

V and J are TRBV9 and TRBJ1-1; D may be TRBD1 (5 bases). Germline CDR1 is SGDLS and CDR2 is YYNGEE. V was clipped by 0 bases and J by 7 bases, with 16 bases between them. This CDR3 spans 15 amino acids. CDR3 in amino acids: CASSVVTGGSHEAFF. CDR3 DNA sequence: TGTGCCAGCAGCGTAGTAACAGGCGGTTCTCATGAAGCTTTCTTT.

The J gene is TRBJ1-1, the V gene TRBV10-3; possibly TRBD1 for D (5 bases). CDR1 and CDR2 from the germline V gene are ENHRY and SYGVKD. CDR3 length: 13 amino acids. V lost 3 bases, J lost 11 bases, and 16 bases lay in between. CDR3: CAISESGHNGAFF. For the CDR3, the DNA is TGTGCCATCAGTGAATCAGGGCATAACGGGGCTTTCTTT.

The gene calls are TRBV30 and TRBJ1-5; D not certain. CDR3 length equals 12 residues. From germline, CDR1 is GTSNPN and CDR2 SVGIG (reference sequence). With 6 bases removed from V and 6 bases from J, the gap between germline ends came to 12 bases. CDR3 sequence (DNA): TGTGCCTGTTTGGAGATGGGTCAGCCCCAGCATTTT. It codes for CACLEMGQPQHF.

The chain links TRBV4-3 to TRBJ1-2, with 12 bases lining up with TRBD1. J gave up 4 bases and V 2 bases, and 2 bases lay outside the gene matches. CDR1 LGHNA and CDR2 YSLEER come from the germline V gene. This CDR3 spans 15 amino acids. The CDR3 spells CASSQRDRGPYGYTF. For the CDR3, the DNA is TGCGCCAGCAGCCAACGGGACAGGGGGCCCTATGGCTACACCTTC.

The chain recombines TRBV7-8 with TRBJ2-7; 10 bases are shared with TRBD1. Germline CDR1 and CDR2: SGHVS and FQNEAQ. The CDR3 sequence is 15 residues long. The V gene end was trimmed by 5 bases and the J gene end by 2 bases; junction bases not matched to a gene: 6. CDR3 region: CASSPTGGVPYEQYF. The CDR3 nucleotides read TGTGCCAGCAGCCCGACAGGGGGCGTCCCCTACGAGCAGTACTTC.

The V call is TRBV5-1, the J call TRBJ1-2, with 8 bases that match TRBD1. V shed 4 bases and J 3 bases; nucleotides not matched to a gene: 5. The germline V gene has CDR1 SGHRS and CDR2 YFSETQ. The CDR3 loop spans 14 amino acids. CDR3 nucleotides: TGCGCCAGCAGCCCATCGACAGGGGACTATGGCTACACCTTC. The encoded protein is CASSPSTGDYGYTF.

The chain combines TRBV6-5 with TRBJ1-4, with D tentatively TRBD1 (6 bases). Germline-derived CDR1 and CDR2 are MNHEY and SVGAGI. The V and J ends lost 10 bases and 8 bases respectively, with 17 bases between them. The CDR3 contains 13 residues. The CDR3 protein is CATRKQGREKLFF. CDR3 bases: TGTGCCACCCGAAAACAGGGAAGAGAAAAACTGTTTTTT.

This rearrangement joins TRBV4-3 to TRBJ2-1; D ambiguous. Trimming stripped 0 bases from V and 9 bases from J, with 9 bases between. The CDR3 loop spans 13 amino acids. Germline V gene data show CDR1 as LGHNA and CDR2 as YSLEER. In nucleotides, the CDR3 is TGCGCCAGCAGCCAAGATCCTACCACTGAGCAGTTCTTC. Translating gives CASSQDPTTEQFF.

This chain uses TRBV7-9 with TRBJ2-3, with 10 positions matching TRBD2. Germline values: CDR1 SEHNR, CDR2 FQNEAQ (reference sequence). This CDR3 spans 17 amino acids. V shed 5 bases and J 0 bases; nucleotides not matched to a gene: 8. The CDR3: CASSPLKRGGSTDTQYF. In DNA form, the CDR3 reads TGTGCCAGCAGCCCCTTAAAGCGGGGGGGGAGCACAGATACGCAGTATTTT.

This clone was detected only a few times. The chain employs TRBV2 and TRBJ2-7, with D perhaps TRBD1 (5 bases). V gave up 6 bases and J gave up 0 bases, with 12 bases separating them. The CDR3 length is 14 residues. Germline V gene lookup returns CDR1 SNHLY and CDR2 FYNNEI. The CDR3 bases are TGTGCCAGCAGGGACACTCGGAGCTCCTACGAGCAGTACTTC. Its translation is CASRDTRSSYEQYF.

DNA for the CDR3: TGTGCCAGCAGCGGAGGGACAGGGGGGCAGCCCCAGCATTTT. As protein: CASSGGTGGQPQHF. The V call is TRBV9, the J call TRBJ1-5; 11 bases fit TRBD1. The CDR3 runs to 14 residues. Trimming at V came to 3 bases and at J to 7 bases, leaving 3 bases not matched to a gene. The V gene's germline CDR1 is SGDLS and CDR2 YYNGEE.

The chain carries TRBV5-4 and TRBJ1-6; 7 bases line up with TRBD1. The CDR3 totals 15 residues. V shed 5 bases and J 6 bases; nucleotides not matched to a gene: 8. Germline-derived CDR1 and CDR2 are SGHNT and YYREEE (reference sequence). Here the CDR3 reads CASSTSGTVNSPLHF. The CDR3 coding sequence is TGTGCCAGCAGTACTTCCGGGACAGTTAATTCACCCCTCCACTTT.